What follows is one T cell receptor (beta chain) and its context. No cognate antigen has been identified for it. Base-call qualities are not available, and no considerably larger clone is one nucleotide away. The immunoSEQ Assay, a bias-controlled multiplex PCR, was used to amplify TCRbeta CDR3 regions from genomic DNA. As for the authors' bioinformatics: Within the assay, amplification of reference gene primers was used to estimate how many nucleated cells each sample contained. Sequence reads were collapsed and filtered to measure the absolute abundance of every unique TCRbeta CDR3 rearrangement. For each sample, productive Simpson clonality was calculated by taking the square root of Simpson's diversity index across productive rearrangements. The table comes from immuneACCESS by way of TCRdb, which keeps in-frame sequences with V and J called. Part of the clones is missing from these tables; in studies checked, under half for an unresolved V gene and the rest for unknown reasons. That table is the source of V, J and clone size, and D and trimming were worked out from the DNA. The sample table shows 55,000 to 65,000 clones, and roughly 84% are seen once. The ten largest clonotypes hold approximately 5.1% of the sample.

These data belong to a study of blood T cell repertoires in COVID-19 (dated by TCRdb to the early 2020s). Context from the whole study: Samples from collaborators originated in the United States, Italy and Spain and spanned both the acute and convalescent phases of COVID-19. The prospective study material was composed of cDNA or gDNA derived from T cells, B-cell-depleted T cells, or PBMCs. Deeply sampled blood TCRbeta repertoires from subjects exposed to, actively infected with, or recovered from COVID-19 were included in the dataset. The repertoires were released in a freely available public database meant as a resource for research on the immune response to SARS-CoV-2. The samples were drawn from two sources: the first 160 participants of the ongoing ImmuneRACE study, and 950 to 1,500 subjects contributed by 6 global collaborators. Nearly every sample came with metadata listing a de-identified subject ID, COVID-19 status, age in years and sex. Where available, HLA class I and class II types were taken from metadata supplied by the sample provider and were not determined by assay-based typing.

As encoded in the germline V gene (reference sequence), CDR1 is LNHNV while CDR2 is YYDKDF. The CDR3 runs 15 amino acids, cysteine and phenylalanine included. Only CDR3 DNA remains: 45 bases, in frame from the first base. The germline V end is reduced by 2 bases and the J end by 1 base; junction bases left unmatched: 3. The study at large found these results: The amount of clinical and demographic metadata varied by source and participant and was provided uncurated.

Each collaborating institution followed its own protocols to collect whole blood in K2EDTA tubes. Collaborator samples were shipped for TCRbeta analysis as frozen whole blood, isolated PBMCs, or DNA extracted from either sample type. The sequenced sample consisted of peripheral blood. This receptor was identified in a man older than 75 in a cohort sampled during active COVID-19. In this chain, TRBV15 is recombined with TRBJ2-7; a stretch of 9 junction bases matches TRBD2. Read as DNA, the sequence is TGTGCCACCAGCAGATTTAGCGGGGGATCCTACGAGCAGTACTTC. Protein translation: CATSRFSGGSYEQYF.